In this sample, the clone carrying this T cell receptor beta chain turned up many times. Its antigen is not identified. The lymph nodes were axillary draining lymph nodes from breast cancer patients. V was pared by 2 bases and J by 4 bases, with 5 bases between. The CDR3 has 12 residues. CDR1 is SEHNR and CDR2 is FQNEAQ in the germline V gene (reference sequence). This entry belongs to a study of breast tumors, draining lymph nodes, adjacent tissues. General study findings and limits: Luminal-like breast cancer showed significantly greater tumor-nontumor repertoire similarity than basal-like breast cancer did. Tumor T cell lymph node origin was a supported hypothesis, not proven. Tumors had less TCR diversity than lymph nodes, more than nontumor tissue.

In TCRdb, the multiplex PCR reads were re-called with MiXCR into one record per CDR3 protein. The sample holds some 130,000 distinct CDR3 sequences; 20% to 25% are singletons and the top ten take 2.5% to 3%. The rearrangement links TRBV7-9 to TRBJ2-5; no clear D gene. The sample was axillary lymph node tissue. This TCR was sampled from a female donor with breast cancer. Some clones in this sample may be carry-over from other donors' samples. CDR3 sequence reads: CASSLFRETQYF. CDR3 nucleotides: TGTGCCAGCAGCTTATTCCGAGAGACCCAGTACTTC.